These 17 T cell receptor beta chains share one sample of origin, sequenced in a study of Ad26.COV2.S vaccination and SARS-CoV-2 variants listed by TCRdb under 2021. The method was the immunoSEQ multiplex PCR assay. The clones in this table, taken by TCRdb from immuneACCESS, are in-frame only. Not every clone is retained; where verified, under half of the shortfall comes from an unresolved V gene, and the cause of the rest is unknown. The sample table records about 350,000 clones; more than 85% of these occur just once. Approximately 4.5% of the sample rests with the top ten. Per the publication, the treatment or condition label means: around 19 received Ad26.COV2.S at low or high dose, single or two shots; roughly 5 received placebo; per-sample allocation not given. For vaccine and placebo recipients, repertoires were sequenced using samples collected on day 63 after the first injection. Specimen: peripheral blood, collected in a trial of Ad26.COV2.S vaccine versus placebo. These receptors all come from a person aged 18-65 years who received the Ad26.COV2.S COVID-19 vaccine or a placebo.

The chain combines TRBV28 with TRBJ1-4, with TRBD1 as a possible D gene (5 bases). V gave up 7 bases and J gave up 4 bases, with 10 bases separating them. This CDR3 spans 13 amino acids. Germline V lookup: CDR1 MDHEN, CDR2 SYDVKM. The CDR3 coding sequence is TGTGCCAGCACCAAGGGGAATAATGAAAAACTGTTTTTT. This gives the protein CASTKGNNEKLFF.

The V and J genes are TRBV11-2 and TRBJ1-6; D is unclear. The CDR3 totals 13 residues. The germline V gene encodes CDR1 SGHAT and CDR2 FQNNGV. The V gene lost 3 bases and the J gene lost 8 bases, with 8 bases spanning the gap. The CDR3 is CASSFRSDSPLHF. The CDR3 coding sequence is TGTGCCAGCAGCTTCCGATCGGATTCACCCCTCCACTTT.

This clone was seen just once. The chain is built from TRBV3-1 (or the pseudogene TRBV3-2) and TRBJ2-7; 7 nucleotides align to TRBD2. The CDR3 runs 16 residues. Germline V gene lookup returns CDR1 LGHDT and CDR2 YNNKEL (reference sequence). V lost 3 bases to trimming and J lost 0 bases; unmatched junction nucleotides: 8. The CDR3 sequence: CASSQGGISRSYEQYF. The CDR3 DNA reads as TGTGCCAGCAGCCAGGGAGGGATCAGCCGCTCCTACGAGCAGTACTTC.

The chain carries TRBV6-6 and TRBJ2-1, with 12 bases aligning to TRBD2. This CDR3 has 16 residues. Germline CDR1 and CDR2: MNHNY and SVGAGI (reference sequence). V gave up 6 bases and J gave up 1 base; unmatched junction bases: 4. CDR3 nucleotide sequence: TGTGCCAGCAGACTGACTAGCGGGAGTTCCTACAATGAGCAGTTCTTC. Amino acids: CASRLTSGSSYNEQFF.

The rearrangement joins TRBV18 to TRBJ1-1; possible D gene TRBD1, 6 bases. The V and J ends lost 5 bases and 7 bases respectively, with 14 bases between them. The CDR3 is 13 residues long. CDR1 is KGHSH, CDR2 LQKENI, per germline. CDR3 bases: TGTGCCAGCTCAAGAGGGGGGGCTATTGAAGCTTTCTTT. Translation gives CASSRGGAIEAFF.

The chain employs TRBV29-1 and TRBJ1-2, with TRBD1 matching over 10 bases. Germline CDR1 reads SQVTM; CDR2 reads ANQGSEA. CDR3 length: 15 amino acids. The V segment lost 3 bases and the J segment 2 bases; nucleotides outside the gene matches: 6. CDR3 coding DNA: TGCAGCGTTGAGTTTAGGGGACAGGGGAACTATGGCTACACCTTC. Its translation is CSVEFRGQGNYGYTF.

The chain combines TRBV28 with TRBJ1-5; 7 nucleotides line up with TRBD1. This CDR3 is 14 amino acids long. CDR1 is MDHEN and CDR2 is SYDVKM in the germline V gene. The ends lost 5 bases at V and 9 bases at J; junction bases unmatched: 10. The CDR3 nucleotides read TGTGCCAGCAGTCAAACGACAGGGCACCGGCCCCAGCATTTT. It specifies CASSQTTGHRPQHF.

The V call is TRBV5-1, the J call TRBJ1-4; D might be TRBD1 (5 bases). V lost 4 bases to trimming and J lost 4 bases, with 17 bases between them. This CDR3 is built from 16 residues. CDR1 and CDR2 (germline): SGHRS, YFSETQ. The CDR3 spells CASSPYGAAINEKLFF. CDR3 nucleotides: TGCGCCAGCAGCCCGTATGGGGCGGCAATTAATGAAAAACTGTTTTTT.

This clone was observed a handful of times. The rearrangement uses TRBV4-1 and TRBJ2-1; D may be TRBD1 (6 bases). The CDR3 sequence is 15 residues long. Deletions cut 4 bases from V and 6 bases from J, with 16 bases between. The germline gives CDR1 MGHRA, CDR2 YSYEKL. This CDR3 is CASSLTGSLGNEQFF. Written as DNA, the CDR3 is TGCGCCAGCAGCCTTACAGGGTCTTTAGGCAATGAGCAGTTCTTC.

V usage is TRBV19 and J usage is TRBJ2-1; 10 bases map to TRBD1. CDR1 and CDR2 (germline): LNHDA, SQIVND (reference sequence). CDR3 length: 14 amino acids. With V trimmed by 4 bases and J by 4 bases, 1 base remained unmatched. For the CDR3, the DNA is TGTGCCAGTAGTAGGGACAGGGGTTACAATGAGCAGTTCTTC. It translates to CASSRDRGYNEQFF.

The chain carries TRBV6-5 and TRBJ1-6; D gene unclear. Trimming stripped 5 bases from V and 6 bases from J, with 14 bases between. The CDR3 length is 15 residues. CDR1 and CDR2 (germline): MNHEY, SVGAGI. CDR3 sequence reads: CASSRLSGFNSPLHF. The CDR3 nucleotides are TGTGCCAGCAGTCGCCTCTCAGGATTTAATTCACCCCTCCACTTT.

This chain links TRBV18 with TRBJ2-7; no clear D. Looked up from germline, CDR1 is KGHSH and CDR2 is LQKENI. The CDR3 is made up of 15 amino acids. Trimming shortened V by 0 bases and J by 0 bases, and 9 bases separated the two germline ends. The CDR3 reads CASSPPTRTSYEQYF. The CDR3 DNA follows: TGTGCCAGCTCACCACCTACCAGAACCTCCTACGAGCAGTACTTC.

The chain uses TRBV13 and TRBJ2-1; TRBD2 agrees at 13 bases. The CDR3 length is 16 residues. Germline CDR1 reads PRHDT; CDR2 reads FYEKMQ (reference sequence). The V segment lost 5 bases and the J segment 8 bases; nucleotides outside the gene matches: 9. CDR3 loop: CASSPPGTSGNYEQFF. The CDR3 DNA is TGTGCCAGCAGCCCCCCCGGGACTAGCGGGAACTATGAGCAGTTCTTC.

V usage is TRBV3-1 (or the pseudogene TRBV3-2) and J usage is TRBJ2-5; D is unclear. The germline CDR1 and CDR2 sequences are LGHDT and YNNKEL (reference sequence). The CDR3 loop spans 14 amino acids. V was shortened by 1 base and J by 2 bases, with 8 bases between the two germline ends. The CDR3 coding sequence is TGTGCCAGCAGCCAAGTAGGGAAGCAAGAGACCCAGTACTTC. Amino acids: CASSQVGKQETQYF.

This chain links TRBV9 with TRBJ1-1; unclear D gene. The CDR3 covers 15 residues. V lost 0 bases and J lost 0, with 9 bases in between. Germline values: CDR1 SGDLS, CDR2 YYNGEE. Here the CDR3 reads CASSVAAAMNTEAFF. The CDR3 DNA reads TGTGCCAGCAGCGTAGCGGCAGCTATGAACACTGAAGCTTTCTTT.

The chain has TRBV24-1 and TRBJ2-3; D remains unclear. Germline V gives CDR1 KGHDR, CDR2 SFDVKD. V shed 4 bases and J shed 2 bases, with 9 bases lying between them. The CDR3 loop spans 14 amino acids. Here the CDR3 reads CATSDVWNTDTQYF. Here the CDR3 DNA reads TGTGCCACCAGTGACGTATGGAACACAGATACGCAGTATTTT.

This chain connects TRBV4-1 to TRBJ1-5; D is undetermined. The V and J ends lost 0 bases and 0 bases respectively, with 6 bases between them. The CDR3 has 15 amino acids. The germline CDR1 and CDR2 sequences are MGHRA and YSYEKL. The CDR3 protein is CASSQEVNSNQPQHF. CDR3 nucleotides: TGCGCCAGCAGCCAAGAGGTGAATAGCAATCAGCCCCAGCATTTT.